This T cell receptor beta chain was documented in a study of T cell responses to AZD1222 COVID-19 vaccine. This table comes from immunoSEQ multiplex PCR, and its TCRdb copy is limited to in-frame clones, with some not included. The table lists about 100,000 clones, about 93% of them singletons, with 20% to 25% in the top ten. The CDR3 runs to 16 residues. Germline V gives CDR1 SNHLY, CDR2 FYNNEI. The J segment lost 4 bases and the V segment lost 5 bases, leaving 10 bases of the junction unmatched. Comment on this clone: Its antigen is undetermined.

Notes on the study in general: Spike-specific TCR breadth and depth were elevated following two AZD1222 doses. Across spike, vaccine-associated CD4 TCRs were found, dominant at 160-218 and 743-854.

The receptor was derived from an adult in good health. The rearrangement joins TRBV2 to TRBJ1-5; 8 bases match TRBD1. Here the sequenced sample was peripheral blood, taken on day 0 of AZD1222 vaccination. The CDR3 DNA reads as TGTGCCAGCAGTCCCCCCGGACAGGGAACAAATCAGCCCCAGCATTTT. Protein: CASSPPGQGTNQPQHF.